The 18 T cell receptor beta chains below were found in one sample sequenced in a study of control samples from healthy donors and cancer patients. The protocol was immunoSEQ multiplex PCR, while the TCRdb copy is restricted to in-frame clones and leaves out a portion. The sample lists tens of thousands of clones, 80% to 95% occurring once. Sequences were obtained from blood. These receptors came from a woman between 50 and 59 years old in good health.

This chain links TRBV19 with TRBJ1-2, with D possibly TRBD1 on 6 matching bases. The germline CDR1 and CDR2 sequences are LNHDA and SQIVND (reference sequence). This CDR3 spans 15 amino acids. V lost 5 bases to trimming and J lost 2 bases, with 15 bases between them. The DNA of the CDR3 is TGTGCCAGTAGTTCCCCCCGGGACACAAACTATGGCTACACCTTC. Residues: CASSSPRDTNYGYTF.

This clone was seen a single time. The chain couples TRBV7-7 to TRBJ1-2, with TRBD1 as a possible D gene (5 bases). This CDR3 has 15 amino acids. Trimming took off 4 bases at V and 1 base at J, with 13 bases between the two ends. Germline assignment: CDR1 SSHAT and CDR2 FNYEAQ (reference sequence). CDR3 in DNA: TGTGCCAGCAGCTACGGGACCGATGATAACTATGGCTACACCTTC. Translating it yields CASSYGTDDNYGYTF.

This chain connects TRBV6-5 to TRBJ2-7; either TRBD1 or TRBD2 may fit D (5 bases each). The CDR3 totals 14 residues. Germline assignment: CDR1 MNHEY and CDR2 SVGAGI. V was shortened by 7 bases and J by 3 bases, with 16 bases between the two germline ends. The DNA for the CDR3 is TGTGCCAGCATCCAGGGACCGCCACTCTACGAGCAGTACTTC. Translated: CASIQGPPLYEQYF.

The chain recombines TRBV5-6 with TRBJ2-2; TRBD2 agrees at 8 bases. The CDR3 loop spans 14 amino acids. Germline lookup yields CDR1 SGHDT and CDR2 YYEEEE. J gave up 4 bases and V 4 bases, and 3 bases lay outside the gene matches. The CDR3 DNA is TGTGCCAGCAGCCGACTAGCGAGCACCGGGGAGCTGTTTTTT. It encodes CASSRLASTGELFF.

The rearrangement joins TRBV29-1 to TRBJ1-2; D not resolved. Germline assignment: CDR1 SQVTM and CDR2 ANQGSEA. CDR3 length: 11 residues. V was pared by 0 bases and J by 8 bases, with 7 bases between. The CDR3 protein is CSVEDNGGYTF. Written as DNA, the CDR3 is TGCAGCGTTGAAGATAACGGAGGCTACACCTTC.

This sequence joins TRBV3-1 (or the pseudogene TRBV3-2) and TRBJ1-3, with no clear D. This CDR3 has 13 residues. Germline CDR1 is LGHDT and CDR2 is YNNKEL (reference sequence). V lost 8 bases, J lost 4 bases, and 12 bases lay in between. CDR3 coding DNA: TGTGCCAGCCCCCGAAACATAGGAAACACCATATATTTT. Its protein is CASPRNIGNTIYF.

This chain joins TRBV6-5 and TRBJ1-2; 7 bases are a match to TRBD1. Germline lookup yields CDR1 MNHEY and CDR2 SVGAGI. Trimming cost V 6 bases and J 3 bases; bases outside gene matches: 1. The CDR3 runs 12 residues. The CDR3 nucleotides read TGTGCCAGCAGGACAGGGTACTATGGCTACACCTTC. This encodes CASRTGYYGYTF.

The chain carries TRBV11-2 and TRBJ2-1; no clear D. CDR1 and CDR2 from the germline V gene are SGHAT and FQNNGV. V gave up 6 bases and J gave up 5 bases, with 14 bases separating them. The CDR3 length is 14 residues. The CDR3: CASRATWSHNEQFF. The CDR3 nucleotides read TGTGCCAGCAGGGCTACGTGGTCCCACAATGAGCAGTTCTTC.

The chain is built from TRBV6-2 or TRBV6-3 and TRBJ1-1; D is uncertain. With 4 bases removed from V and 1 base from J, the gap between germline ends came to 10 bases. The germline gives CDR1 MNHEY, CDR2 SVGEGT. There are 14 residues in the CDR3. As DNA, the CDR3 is TGTGCCAGCAGTTTTCCCCCCGCGAACACTGAAGCTTTCTTT. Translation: CASSFPPANTEAFF.

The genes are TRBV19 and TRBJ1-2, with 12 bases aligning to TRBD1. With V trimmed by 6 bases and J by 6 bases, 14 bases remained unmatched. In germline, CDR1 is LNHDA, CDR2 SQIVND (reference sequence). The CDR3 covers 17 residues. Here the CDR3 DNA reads TGTGCCAGTAGCCAAAACCGGGACAGGGGGCCAGCGGATGGCTACACCTTC. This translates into CASSQNRDRGPADGYTF.

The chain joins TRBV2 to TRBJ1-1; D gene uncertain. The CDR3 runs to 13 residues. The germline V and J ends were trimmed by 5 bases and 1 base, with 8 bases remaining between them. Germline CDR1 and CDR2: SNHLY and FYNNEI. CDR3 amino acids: CASSQDGNTEAFF. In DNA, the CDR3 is TGTGCCAGCAGTCAGGACGGGAACACTGAAGCTTTCTTT.

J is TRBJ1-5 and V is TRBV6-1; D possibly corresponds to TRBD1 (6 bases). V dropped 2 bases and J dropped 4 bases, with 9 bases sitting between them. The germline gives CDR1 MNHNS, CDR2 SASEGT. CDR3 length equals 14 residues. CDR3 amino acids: CASSEKQGNQPQHF. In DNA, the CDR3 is TGTGCCAGCAGTGAAAAGCAGGGGAATCAGCCCCAGCATTTT.

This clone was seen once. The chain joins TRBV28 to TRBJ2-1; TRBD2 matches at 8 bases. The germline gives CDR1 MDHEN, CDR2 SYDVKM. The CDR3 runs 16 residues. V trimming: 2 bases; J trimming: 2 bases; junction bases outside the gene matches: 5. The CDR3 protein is CASSLISGGPYNEQFF. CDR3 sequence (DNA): TGTGCCAGCAGTTTAATAAGCGGGGGCCCCTACAATGAGCAGTTCTTC.

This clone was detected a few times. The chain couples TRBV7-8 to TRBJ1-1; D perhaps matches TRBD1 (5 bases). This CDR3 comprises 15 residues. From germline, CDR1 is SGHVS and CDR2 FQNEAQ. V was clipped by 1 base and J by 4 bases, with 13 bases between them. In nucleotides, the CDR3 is TGTGCCAGCAGCTTAGTACGCGGGGCCGGCACTGAAGCTTTCTTT. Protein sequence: CASSLVRGAGTEAFF.

CDR3 in amino acids: CASSFFGAGGLTGELFF. The CDR3 DNA follows: TGTGCCAGCAGTTTCTTCGGAGCGGGGGGGCTTACCGGGGAGCTGTTTTTT. This chain connects TRBV27 to TRBJ2-2; 10 nucleotides line up with TRBD2. Trimming cost V 3 bases and J 5 bases; bases outside gene matches: 9. CDR1 MNHEY and CDR2 SMNVEV come from the germline V gene (reference sequence). The CDR3 loop spans 17 amino acids.

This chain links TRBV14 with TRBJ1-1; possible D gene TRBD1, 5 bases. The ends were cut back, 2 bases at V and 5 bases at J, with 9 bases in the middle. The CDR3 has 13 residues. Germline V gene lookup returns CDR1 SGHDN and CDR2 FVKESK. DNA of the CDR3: TGTGCCAGCAGCCAATTGGAGGGGACTGAAGCTTTCTTT. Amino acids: CASSQLEGTEAFF.

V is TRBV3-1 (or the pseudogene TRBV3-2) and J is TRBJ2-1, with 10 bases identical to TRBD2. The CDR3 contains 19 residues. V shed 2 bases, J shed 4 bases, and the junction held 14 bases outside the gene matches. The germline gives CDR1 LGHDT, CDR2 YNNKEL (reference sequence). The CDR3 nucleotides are TGTGCCAGCAGCCAATGCCCCACGCCCTCAGCGGGGGGGTACAATGAGCAGTTCTTC. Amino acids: CASSQCPTPSAGGYNEQFF.

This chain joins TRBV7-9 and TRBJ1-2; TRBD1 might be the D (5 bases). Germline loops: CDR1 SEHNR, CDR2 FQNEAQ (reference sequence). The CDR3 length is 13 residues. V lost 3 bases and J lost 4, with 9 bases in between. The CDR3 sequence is CASSLAGSYGYTF. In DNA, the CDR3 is TGTGCCAGCAGCTTGGCAGGGAGCTATGGCTACACCTTC.